The rows below give T cell receptor beta chains drawn from one sample of a study of T cell responses to AZD1222 COVID-19 vaccine. The protocol was immunoSEQ multiplex PCR, while the TCRdb copy is restricted to in-frame clones and leaves out a portion. The sample has 90,000 to 100,000 clones, 75% to 90% seen once; the top ten hold under 8.5%. Sequencing used peripheral blood, obtained on day 0 of AZD1222 vaccination. The receptors were gathered from an adult in good health. The CDR3 runs from the conserved cysteine through the conserved F or W. The D gene is left open where the match is weak. For some rows the clone size is stated as once, few or many, or as a class when expanded; others skip it.

TRBJ2-1,.,.,TRBV7-9,TGTGCCAGCAGCTTGGGTCCGGGTAGGAATGAGCAGTTCTTC,CASSLGPGRNEQFF
TRBJ1-1,.,.,TRBV4-1,TGCGCCAGCAGCCCGTTCGCGGTAATGGGGACCACTGAAGCTTTCTTT,CASSPFAVMGTTEAFF
TRBJ2-7,.,TRBD1,TRBV7-2,TGTGCCAGCAGCCCGGGGACAGGGGGCTACTACGAGCAGTACTTC,CASSPGTGGYYEQYF
TRBJ1-4,few,TRBD1,TRBV9,TGTGCCAGCAGTAGGGGGACAGGGGGCGAACATGAAAAACTGTTTTTT,CASSRGTGGEHEKLFF
TRBJ1-6,.,.,TRBV14,TGTGCCAGCAGCCAAGGAGGGTCGCGTGATTCACCCCTCCACTTT,CASSQGGSRDSPLHF
TRBJ2-7,.,.,TRBV19,TGTGCTACTAGGGTTGGGGGTTCCTACGAGCAGTACTTC,CATRVGGSYEQYF
TRBJ1-1,.,TRBD1,TRBV5-1,TGCGCCAGCAGCCTACAGGGGATAATGGGTGAAGCTTTCTTT,CASSLQGIMGEAFF
TRBJ1-2,.,TRBD1,TRBV29-1,TGCAGCGTTGGACAGGGTTATGGCTACACCTTC,CSVGQGYGYTF
TRBJ2-5,.,TRBD1,TRBV15,TGTGCCACCAGCAGAGAGGGAAGGGGGCGGTGGGAGACCCAGTACTTC,CATSREGRGRWETQYF
TRBJ2-7,once,TRBD2,TRBV10-2,TGCGCCAGCAGGGCAAGGCTCGGGACTAGCGGGAGGGTCTACGAGCAGTACTTC,CASRARLGTSGRVYEQYF
TRBJ1-2,.,.,TRBV18,TGTGCCAGCTCACCACCAACCAGGGGCTATGGCTACACCTTC,CASSPPTRGYGYTF
TRBJ2-1,.,TRBD2,TRBV28,TGTGCCAGCACTCTCCGGCCCGGACTAGCGGGTAGCAATGAGCAGTTCTTC,CASTLRPGLAGSNEQFF
TRBJ1-3,.,TRBD1,TRBV28,TGTGCCAGCAGTTTCCCACAGGGGACAAACACCATATATTTT,CASSFPQGTNTIYF
TRBJ1-4,.,TRBD1,TRBV7-8,TGTGCCAGCAGCTCAAGACCGGGACAGAAGAATGAAAAACTGTTTTTT,CASSSRPGQKNEKLFF
TRBJ2-3,.,TRBD2,TRBV7-9,TGTGCCAGCAGCCTTAGCGGGAGGAGCACAGATACGCAGTATTTT,CASSLSGRSTDTQYF
TRBJ1-4,.,TRBD1,TRBV5-1,TGCGCCAGCAGCCCACCCGGGACAGTTTCCGAAAAACTGTTTTTT,CASSPPGTVSEKLFF
TRBJ1-3,.,TRBD1,TRBV18,TGTGCCAGCTCACCAGCCGACAGGGACCCACTATATTTT,CASSPADRDPLYF
TRBJ1-3,.,.,TRBV6-5,TGTGCCAGCATCTCCGTCCTCTCTGGAAACACCATATATTTT,CASISVLSGNTIYF
TRBJ1-2,.,.,TRBV28,TGTGCCAGCAGTTTCCCCTACACCTTC,CASSFPYTF
TRBJ1-1,.,TRBD1,TRBV24-1,TGTGCCACCGGACAGGGGTCGGGAACTGAAGCTTTCTTT,CATGQGSGTEAFF
TRBJ1-3,.,TRBD1,TRBV7-3,TGTGCCAGCAGCTTACAGGGGGCTCATGGAAACACCATATATTTT,CASSLQGAHGNTIYF
TRBJ2-3,.,TRBD2,TRBV9,TGTGCCAGCAGTAGCGGGCAAACCATAGACACAGATACGCAGTATTTT,CASSSGQTIDTDTQYF
TRBJ2-5,.,.,TRBV7-6,TGTGCCAGCAGCTTTAAAGAGACCCAGTACTTC,CASSFKETQYF
TRBJ1-3,.,TRBD1,TRBV9,TGTGCCAGCAGCGTGACAGGGGACGGAAACACCATATATTTT,CASSVTGDGNTIYF
TRBJ2-7,.,.,TRBV6-1,TGTGCCAGCAGAGAAGGGGGGCAGGGAAGTTACGAGCAGTACTTC,CASREGGQGSYEQYF
TRBJ1-2,.,.,TRBV29-1,TGCAGCGTTGAGCCAGGGCACAGTAACTATGGCTACACCTTC,CSVEPGHSNYGYTF
TRBJ1-4,.,TRBD1,TRBV5-1,TGCGCCAGCAGCCTCTGGACCTCCGACAGGGAATCGGGGGAAAAACTGTTTTTT,CASSLWTSDRESGEKLFF
TRBJ2-7,.,.,TRBV5-4,TGTGCCAGCAGCTTGCCCGGGGTATCCTACGAGCAGTACTTC,CASSLPGVSYEQYF
TRBJ2-7,.,.,TRBV7-9,TGTGCCAGCAACCGACTAGTTAACTACGAGCAGTACTTC,CASNRLVNYEQYF
TRBJ1-2,.,.,TRBV5-6,TGTGCCAGCAGCTTGTATTCGGACGGTTACTATGGCTACACCTTC,CASSLYSDGYYGYTF
TRBJ2-2,.,.,TRBV4-3,TGCGCCAGCAGCCAAGTTCCCCCGGTGAACACCGGGGAGCTGTTTTTT,CASSQVPPVNTGELFF
TRBJ2-7,few,.,TRBV6-1,TGTGCCAGCAGTGAAAAGGGTCTGAGCTCCTACGAGCAGTACTTC,CASSEKGLSSYEQYF
TRBJ1-6,.,.,TRBV6-2/TRBV6-3,TGTGCCAGCAGTTACGGGGCTTCCAGCTCCTATAATTCACCCCTCCACTTT,CASSYGASSSYNSPLHF
TRBJ1-4,.,.,TRBV5-6,TGTGCCAGCAGCTTGGACAGGACTGAAAAACTGTTTTTT,CASSLDRTEKLFF
TRBJ1-3,.,TRBD1,TRBV5-4,TGTGCCAGCAGCTCCAGACAGGGTGCTGGAAACACCATATATTTT,CASSSRQGAGNTIYF
TRBJ2-1,.,.,TRBV5-1,TGCGCCAGCAGTTTAACAGGCGCCGACAATGAGCAGTTCTTC,CASSLTGADNEQFF
TRBJ1-4,.,.,TRBV5-1,TGCGCCAGCAGCAGATCGTCCAGGGTTAATCGTGAAAAACTGTTTTTT,CASSRSSRVNREKLFF
TRBJ2-1,.,.,TRBV9,TGTGCCAGCAGCGTAGGCTTGCGGGGCGAGCAGTTCTTC,CASSVGLRGEQFF
TRBJ1-4,once,.,TRBV7-2,TGTGCCAGCAGGAGCCAGGCAACTAATGAAAAACTGTTTTTT,CASRSQATNEKLFF
TRBJ1-1,.,TRBD1,TRBV5-8,TGTGCCAGCAGCTCCAAATTTCCGGGACAGGGGAATTTTAGGAACACTGAAGCTTTCTTT,CASSSKFPGQGNFRNTEAFF
TRBJ2-2,.,TRBD1,TRBV27,TGTGCCAGCAGTCCCCGACAGGGTCAGGCCGGGGAGCTGTTTTTT,CASSPRQGQAGELFF
TRBJ2-5,few,TRBD2,TRBV7-8,TGTGCCAGCAGCTTACGGACTAGCGGGGGGCATCCCCCAGAGACCCAGTACTTC,CASSLRTSGGHPPETQYF
TRBJ1-5,.,.,TRBV18,TGTGCCAGCTCGGAGGGAGTTCAGCCCCAGCATTTT,CASSEGVQPQHF
TRBJ2-1,.,.,TRBV6-4,TGTGCCAGCAGTGACTTAGCGCGTAATGAGCAGTTCTTC,CASSDLARNEQFF
TRBJ1-4,.,.,TRBV28,TGTGCCAGCAGTACGGCGACTAATGAAAAACTGTTTTTT,CASSTATNEKLFF
TRBJ1-2,.,.,TRBV2,TGTGCCAGCAGTGAAGTAGTTGGGGCATTTGGCTACACCTTC,CASSEVVGAFGYTF
TRBJ2-7,.,TRBD1,TRBV9,TGTGCCAGCAGCGCAGGACAGGTCTCCTACGAGCAGTACTTC,CASSAGQVSYEQYF
TRBJ1-2,once,TRBD1,TRBV3-1/TRBV3-2,TGTGCCAGCAGCCAACGGGGACAGGGGATCGGTGGCTACACCTTC,CASSQRGQGIGGYTF
TRBJ1-3,.,.,TRBV28,TGTGCCAGCAAGCCCGGGACGAGCTCTGGAAACACCATATATTTT,CASKPGTSSGNTIYF
TRBJ2-1,.,.,TRBV5-8,TGTGCCAGCAGCCAACTAGACCCCTACAATGAGCAGTTCTTC,CASSQLDPYNEQFF
TRBJ1-3,.,.,TRBV5-4,TGTGCCAGCAGCTTGCCAGGGGTCGGAAACACCATATATTTT,CASSLPGVGNTIYF
TRBJ2-5,few,TRBD2,TRBV18,TGTGCCAGCTCACCACCTTTAGCGGGAGCTGGAAAGACCCAGTACTTC,CASSPPLAGAGKTQYF
TRBJ2-7,.,TRBD1,TRBV27,TGTGCCAGCAGCCCGTGGGGGGGACAGGGGTACGAGCAGTACTTC,CASSPWGGQGYEQYF